This T cell receptor (beta chain) derives from a study of human T cells and chemical hapten exposure. Overall study: During the approximately 24-week study period, patients had diphenylcyclopropenone applied to the scalp every week.

For the library, individual cDNA molecules each received unique molecular identifiers. Using its own MiXCR run on the RACE reads, TCRdb lists one record per CDR3 protein. The sample lists tens of thousands of distinct CDR3 sequences, 10% to 13% occurring once. Regarding time point: patch test 1, 2 weeks after DPC sensitization. Treatment meaning: therapeutic diphenylcyclopropenone sensitization with weekly scalp DPC. The sequence was obtained from a man aged 35 to 55 with alopecia areata. Some clones in this sample may be carry-over from other donors' samples. The material was whole blood, obtained in connection with sensitization to the hapten diphenylcyclopropenone (DPC).

CDR3 in amino acids: CDRSYGKGTTEKLFF. CDR3 nucleotide sequence: TGTGACAGAAGTTACGGAAAGGGTACGACCGAAAAACTGTTTTTT. V is TRBV27 and J is TRBJ1-4, with D unresolved. The CDR3 spans 15 residues. CDR1 and CDR2 from the germline V gene are MNHEY and SMNVEV (reference sequence).